This paragraph covers one TCR beta chain sequence. Its antigen is currently unknown. The assay was immunoSEQ multiplex PCR, and TCRdb's table has in-frame clones only and misses some. Of under 80,000 clones in the sample, approximately 93% are singletons; the top ten hold approximately 3.5%. This record belongs to a study of cytomegalovirus exposure and HLA in healthy donors. General study findings and limits: According to a later analysis, TCR clusters from the first cohort tended to co-occur in the approximately 120 validation repertoires. The investigators catalogued 164 TCR beta chains as cytomegalovirus-associated.

CDR1 is KGHSH and CDR2 is LQKENI in the germline V gene. V was trimmed by 1 base and J by 0 bases, leaving 13 bases between them. The CDR3 has 17 residues. The sequenced sample was PBMCs. The chain combines TRBV18 with TRBJ1-5; possibly TRBD1 for D (5 bases). This TCR came from a woman younger than 35 in good health and CMV-seropositive. The CDR3 region is CASSPQGPEYSNQPQHF. The CDR3 DNA is TGTGCCAGCTCACCACAGGGGCCCGAATATAGCAATCAGCCCCAGCATTTT.